This T cell receptor (beta chain) came from a study of CD8 T cells in Susac syndrome. The RNA input was about 0.5 to 1 ug, and it was reverse transcribed with random hexamers. MiXCR, run by TCRdb on the immunoSEQ multiplex PCR reads, gives a single entry per CDR3 protein. The sample carries approximately 190,000 distinct CDR3 sequences, around 95% recorded once. V lost 4 bases, J lost 2 bases, and 12 bases lay in between. The CDR3 extends over 14 amino acids. Germline CDR1 is SGHVS and CDR2 is FNYEAQ. The J gene is TRBJ2-7, the V gene TRBV7-6; D is perhaps TRBD2 (7 bases). What was sequenced was CD4+ T cells from PBMCs. The source is a human donor with Susac syndrome. CDR3 bases: TGTGCCAGCAGCTCCGGGGAGGGGGCCTACGAGCAGTACTTC. Translated: CASSSGEGAYEQYF.